The entry that follows covers one T cell receptor beta chain sequence. There is no known antigen for this receptor. Base-call qualities are not available, and no considerably larger clone is one nucleotide away. The sample comes from a study of radiation and T cells in renal cell carcinoma (dated by TCRdb to the early 2020s). With respect to the entire study: Samples came from a clinical trial, in which primary renal cell carcinomas received 15 Gy stereotactic body radiation therapy followed by nephrectomy 4 weeks later. In total, 50 to 60 samples, comprising around 26 tumors and around 27 peripheral blood samples, were subjected to TCR beta sequencing. A total of roughly 4 million unique CDR3 nucleotide sequences, encoding fewer than 3,000,000 unique CDR3 amino acid sequences, were found across all 50 or so samples.

Including cysteine and phenylalanine, the CDR3 has 12 amino acids. Kept here is only the CDR3 DNA, which spans 36 bases and is read in frame from base 1. Clipping removes 8 bases from V and 1 base from J, with 4 as the unmatched junction base count. CDR1 and CDR2 are drawn from the germline V gene (reference sequence): GTSNPN, SVGIG. The immunoSEQ kit was used, according to the manufacturer's recommendations, to generate TCR beta libraries from genomic DNA. Library preparation used a first multiplex PCR with proprietary primers, then a second PCR adding unique barcodes, with bead cleanups after each round. A positive control reaction and a negative control reaction, both provided in the kit, were run with every batch of samples. The final libraries were assessed on an Agilent 4200 TapeStation D1000 ScreenTape, pooled by volume, and quantified by qPCR. Sequencing was performed on an Illumina NextSeq500 with a MidOutput 150-cycle cartridge, and 156 Read1 and 15 Index1 cycles were run with kit custom primers. The pooled library was loaded at about 0.96 pM, and approximately 20% PhiX control was spiked in. In the source study's methods: The vendor-processed data were analyzed in R, and a clonotype was defined as all T cells that share the same CDR3 nucleotide sequence. For clone abundance analyses, frequencies were normalized to the 10,000 most abundant clones per sample. Before analysis, public T cell clones were removed, and these numbered fewer than five per sample on average. An abundance difference of at least 32-fold between compartments was the criterion for calling clonotypes tumor-enriched or baseline blood-enriched. A beta-binomial differential abundance model was used to identify clonotypes that expanded or contracted between blood time points. Tumor-blood repertoire similarity was measured with the Baroni-Urbani and Buser coefficient, and groups were compared using two-tailed Wilcoxon tests in R. Entries here come from immuneACCESS through TCRdb and include only in-frame sequences with V and J called. Some clones fail to appear in such tables; in the studies checked, an unresolved V gene covers under half of the shortfall, and the cause of the remainder is unknown. V and J calls and clone size come straight from that table; D and trimming were deduced from the DNA. The sample contains roughly 60,000 clones, roughly four fifths of them found a single time. Roughly 6.1% of the sample is in the top ten clones.

The time point label, as the study defines it: blood 2 weeks post-SBRT. What the treatment or condition label conveys for this sample: 15 Gy SBRT to primary tumor, nephrectomy 4 weeks later. To follow tumor-enriched clonotypes, serial peripheral blood was collected from radiation-treated patients at baseline and at 2 weeks and 4 weeks after SBRT. Every patient had renal cell carcinoma of clear cell pathology. The QIAamp DNA Blood Mini Kit (Qiagen) was used to prepare genomic DNA for TCR sequencing. Samples were included in the analyses only if all quality control checks were passed. Broad study findings and their caveats: An increase in top tumor clonotypes in blood was observed from baseline to 2 weeks post-radiation, followed by contraction by 4 weeks, which was taken to suggest transient expansion of tumor-resident clones. Effects of radiation dose or scheduling on the TCR repertoire could not be addressed with the single-armed trial design. Blood repertoire dynamics were not followed beyond 4 weeks after treatment. No pretreatment tumor biopsies were available, so the baseline intratumoral presence of clonotypes could not be determined.

The receptor was derived from a man in his fifties or sixties with renal cell carcinoma. Sample: blood, taken from a patient whose treatment included radiotherapy and nephrectomy. This chain joins TRBV30 to TRBJ2-7; 8 bases in the junction line up with TRBD1. The CDR3 sequence is CAGGQGSYEQYF. In nucleotide form, the sequence is TGTGCCGGTGGACAGGGATCCTACGAGCAGTACTTC.